These 27 T cell receptor beta chains came from one sample sequenced in a study of tumor T cells in aggressive B-cell lymphoma (dated by TCRdb to about 2017). The protocol used for the library was the immunoSEQ multiplex PCR assay. TCRdb provides this immuneACCESS table in a form limited to in-frame rearrangements. Some clones are lacking; in checked studies, under half of them reflect an unresolved V gene, and why the rest are absent is not known. The sample profile shows some 3,500 clones; 75% to 90% of them were found once. The ten largest account for around 3.5% of the sample. The sample consisted of tumor tissue. The receptors originated from an adult with diffuse large B cell lymphoma.

A few counts support this clone. CDR3 sequence (DNA): TGCGCCAGCAGCTTGCCGAGTGGGACAGCTCAATTTGGGACTGAAGCTTTCTTT. Residues: CASSLPSGTAQFGTEAFF. The gene calls are TRBV5-1 and TRBJ1-1, with 7 bases lining up with TRBD1. Trimming took 1 base from V and 5 from J; bases not matched to a gene: 17. The CDR3 extends over 18 amino acids. CDR1 and CDR2 from the germline V gene are SGHRS and YFSETQ. Full variable domain (rest looked up from reference TRBV5-1 and TRBJ1-1): KAGVTQTPRYLIKTRGQQVTLSCSPISGHRSVSWYQQTPGQGLQFLFEYFSETQRNKGNFPGRFSGRQFSNSRSEMNVSTLELGDSALYLCASSLPSGTAQFGTEAFFGQGTRLTVV.

The V call is TRBV20-1, the J call TRBJ1-1; D gene ambiguous. V was shortened by 8 bases and J by 6 bases, with 13 bases between the two germline ends. The CDR3 totals 11 residues. In germline, CDR1 is DFQATT, CDR2 SNEGSKA (reference sequence). CDR3 sequence (DNA): TGCAGTTGTTTTAGCCTTTCTGAAGCTTTCTTT. It encodes CSCFSLSEAFF.

CDR3 residues: CASSLVVRYSGNTIYF. Here the CDR3 DNA reads TGTGCCAGCAGCTTAGTTGTCAGGTACTCTGGAAACACCATATATTTT. This chain links TRBV7-9 with TRBJ1-3; D ambiguous. The CDR3 consists of 16 residues. Trimming stripped 1 base from V and 0 bases from J, with 10 bases between. Germline assignment: CDR1 SEHNR and CDR2 FQNEAQ (reference sequence).

The chain uses TRBV4-1 and TRBJ1-2, with D possibly TRBD1 on 5 matching bases. With 3 bases removed from V and 8 bases from J, the gap between germline ends came to 13 bases. Germline loops: CDR1 MGHRA, CDR2 YSYEKL. The CDR3 runs 13 residues. CDR3 protein: CASSQETGGGYTF. CDR3 nucleotides: TGCGCCAGCAGCCAGGAAACAGGCGGAGGCTACACCTTC.

V and J are TRBV19 and TRBJ2-6, with D tentatively TRBD1 (7 bases). This CDR3 region has 14 residues. Between the trimmed V and J ends, which lost 4 bases and 9 bases, there was a span of 13 bases. The V gene's germline CDR1 is LNHDA and CDR2 SQIVND (reference sequence). CDR3 coding DNA: TGTGCCAGTAGTAACGACAGGGAGGTCAACGTCCTGACTTTC. It yields the protein CASSNDREVNVLTF.

V and J are TRBV6-8 and TRBJ2-2; 8 nucleotides agree with TRBD1. The CDR3 length is 15 residues. The germline V gene has CDR1 MNHGY and CDR2 SAAAGT. V lost 5 bases and J lost 0; bases outside the gene matches: 2. The CDR3 region is CASSATGANTGELFF. For the CDR3, the DNA is TGTGCCAGCAGTGCGACAGGGGCGAACACCGGGGAGCTGTTTTTT.

The CDR3 DNA follows: TGTGCCAGCAGCCCACAGGGGGACTACGAGCAGTACTTC. This codes for CASSPQGDYEQYF. The chain recombines TRBV2 with TRBJ2-7; TRBD1 aligns across 8 bases. From germline, CDR1 is SNHLY and CDR2 FYNNEI. The CDR3 has 13 amino acids. V lost 6 bases and J lost 3; bases outside the gene matches: 4.

In the case of this clone: The sample holds other DNA sequences that translate to the same CDR3. The chain is built from TRBV27 and TRBJ1-2; the match to TRBD1 covers 7 bases. The germline gives CDR1 MNHEY, CDR2 SMNVEV (reference sequence). This CDR3 has 13 amino acids. V shed 5 bases, J shed 3 bases, and the junction held 3 bases outside the gene matches. CDR3: CASSPGQYYGYTF. The CDR3 DNA follows: TGTGCCAGCAGTCCGGGACAGTACTATGGCTACACCTTC.

The rearrangement links TRBV11-2 to TRBJ1-4; 8 nucleotides align to TRBD1. The trim removed 4 bases at V and 0 bases at J, leaving 10 bases unmatched. Germline lookup yields CDR1 SGHAT and CDR2 FQNNGV. This CDR3 region has 18 residues. The CDR3 region is CASSSYKQGDSTNEKLFF. CDR3 sequence (DNA): TGTGCCAGCAGCTCTTACAAACAGGGGGATTCAACTAATGAAAAACTGTTTTTT.

The V call is TRBV11-2, the J call TRBJ2-1; the match to TRBD2 covers 9 bases. This CDR3 contains 13 residues. J lost 13 bases, V lost 3 bases, and 7 bases had no gene match. Per germline, CDR1 SGHAT and CDR2 FQNNGV. CDR3 bases: TGTGCCAGCAGCTTTCGCGGGGGGGACCCCCAGTTCTTC. Translating gives CASSFRGGDPQFF.

The chain employs TRBV28 and TRBJ1-5, with D possibly matching TRBD1 (6 bases). Germline V gene data show CDR1 as MDHEN and CDR2 as SYDVKM. Trimming left V 8 bases short and J 6 bases short, with 14 bases between. CDR3 length equals 13 residues. The CDR3 nucleotides are TGTGCCAGCGTAAACAGGGATAGTCAGCCCCAGCATTTT. As protein: CASVNRDSQPQHF.

This clone was recorded once. One end of the junction does not line up with germline, which may come from a read error. V and J are TRBV5-6 and TRBJ2-2; a possible D gene is TRBD2 (5 bases). The V gene's germline CDR1 is SGHDT and CDR2 YYEEEE. The CDR3 totals 12 residues. The CDR3, as DNA: TGTGCCGGCAGCCTAGAGGGAGGGGAGCTGTTTTTT. It encodes CAGSLEGGELFF.

There are a few counts of this clone. This chain links TRBV14 with TRBJ1-1; TRBD1 matches at 11 bases. J lost 11 bases, V lost 4 bases, and 6 bases had no gene match. The CDR3 sequence is 13 residues long. CDR1 and CDR2 from the germline V gene are SGHDN and FVKESK. Here the CDR3 reads CASSPGTGGAAFF. The CDR3 bases are TGTGCCAGCAGCCCCGGGACAGGGGGAGCGGCTTTCTTT.

This clone was detected once. J is TRBJ1-4 and V is TRBV6-1, with D tentatively TRBD1 (5 bases). The germline V gene encodes CDR1 MNHNS and CDR2 SASEGT. Trimming removed 5 bases at V and 8 bases at J, with 18 bases between. This CDR3 has 15 residues. The CDR3 sequence: CASSLYPGLSEKLFF. In DNA, the CDR3 is TGTGCCAGCAGTCTCTACCCGGGACTCAGCGAAAAACTGTTTTTT.

CDR3 sequence (DNA): TGTGCCAGCAGTTTATCGGGGGAGGGCAGTAATGAAGCTTTCTTT. This sequence encodes CASSLSGEGSNEAFF. The chain joins TRBV27 to TRBJ1-1; D is perhaps TRBD1 (5 bases). With 0 bases removed from V and 7 bases from J, the gap between germline ends came to 15 bases. The CDR3 is 15 residues long. Germline V gene sequence: CDR1 MNHEY, CDR2 SMNVEV (reference sequence).

The chain carries TRBV28 and TRBJ1-4, with 9 bases fitting TRBD1. After removal of 6 bases from V and 8 bases from J, the junction contained 7 bases not matched to a gene. Germline values: CDR1 MDHEN, CDR2 SYDVKM. The CDR3 has 14 residues. The CDR3 protein is CASSTGGRAEKLFF. CDR3 nucleotide sequence: TGTGCCAGCAGCACAGGGGGCAGGGCGGAAAAACTGTTTTTT. The whole variable domain, remainder taken from reference TRBV28 and TRBJ1-4, is DVKVTQSSRYLVKRTGEKVFLECVQDMDHENMFWYRQDPGLGLRLIYFSYDVKMKEKGDIPEGYSVSREKKERFSLILESASTNQTSMYLCASSTGGRAEKLFFGSGTQLSVL.

The V and J genes are TRBV28 and TRBJ1-2; 8 bases match TRBD1. The junction had 9 bases not matched to a gene; V was cut back by 5 bases and J by 4 bases. Germline CDR1 is MDHEN and CDR2 is SYDVKM. The CDR3 sequence is 15 residues long. CDR3 loop: CASSPPRGRSYGYTF. CDR3 DNA sequence: TGTGCCAGCAGTCCGCCCAGGGGGCGCAGCTATGGCTACACCTTC.

The V call is TRBV7-9, the J call TRBJ1-5, with D perhaps TRBD1 (5 bases). Germline assignment: CDR1 SEHNR and CDR2 FQNEAQ (reference sequence). This CDR3 region has 19 residues. Trimming removed 5 bases at V and 1 base at J, with 24 bases between. CDR3 region: CASSLISQDGGTSNQPQHF. The CDR3 DNA reads as TGTGCCAGCAGCCTCATCTCCCAGGACGGGGGTACAAGCAATCAGCCCCAGCATTTT.

The genes are TRBV5-1 and TRBJ1-1; D ambiguous. The CDR3 covers 15 residues. Trimming removed 6 bases from V and 7 bases from J, with 22 bases in between. Germline lookup yields CDR1 SGHRS and CDR2 YFSETQ. The CDR3 region is CASTSRPPGIGEAFF. CDR3 DNA sequence: TGCGCCAGCACCTCCCGGCCCCCGGGGATTGGTGAAGCTTTCTTT. The full variable domain, completed using reference TRBV5-1 and TRBJ1-1, is KAGVTQTPRYLIKTRGQQVTLSCSPISGHRSVSWYQQTPGQGLQFLFEYFSETQRNKGNFPGRFSGRQFSNSRSEMNVSTLELGDSALYLCASTSRPPGIGEAFFGQGTRLTVV.

The rearrangement joins TRBV19 to TRBJ1-2; 8 bases map to TRBD1. V lost 8 bases, J lost 5 bases, and 13 bases stayed unmatched. In germline, CDR1 is LNHDA, CDR2 SQIVND (reference sequence). The CDR3 consists of 15 residues. CDR3 bases: TGTGCCAGTCAAACATCCGGGACAGGCGCGTATGGCTACACCTTC. Encoded protein: CASQTSGTGAYGYTF.

V gene TRBV27 combines with J gene TRBJ1-3; no definite D call. Trimming pared 6 bases from V and 0 bases from J, leaving 12 bases between. The CDR3 is 15 residues long. Per germline, CDR1 MNHEY and CDR2 SMNVEV (reference sequence). The CDR3 sequence: CASSSDGNSGNTIYF. In nucleotides, the CDR3 is TGTGCCAGCAGCAGCGACGGTAACTCTGGAAACACCATATATTTT.

The CDR3 DNA reads as TGTGCCAGCAGACAGGGGGCCTACGAGCAGTACTTC. It translates to CASRQGAYEQYF. The genes are TRBV5-6 and TRBJ2-7; TRBD1 agrees at 8 bases. With 5 bases clipped from V and 2 bases from J, the junction kept 0 bases outside the gene matches. From germline, CDR1 is SGHDT and CDR2 YYEEEE. This CDR3 has 12 amino acids.

Comments on this clone: One end of the junction does not line up with germline, which may come from a read error. V gene TRBV11-3 combines with J gene TRBJ1-4, with D possibly matching TRBD1 (5 bases). Germline CDR1 reads SGHNT; CDR2 reads YENEEA. This CDR3 has 13 residues. DNA of the CDR3: TGTGCCAGCAGCTCGGACACTAATGAAAAATTGTTTTTT. As protein: CASSSDTNEKLFF.

The chain joins TRBV5-1 to TRBJ2-6; 13 nucleotides line up with TRBD2. The trim removed 3 bases at V and 4 bases at J, leaving 10 bases unmatched. The CDR3 extends over 19 amino acids. Germline loops: CDR1 SGHRS, CDR2 YFSETQ. The DNA of the CDR3 is TGCGCCAGCAGCTGGAGACTAGCGGGGGGACTTTCCGGGGCCAACGTCCTGACTTTC. Amino acids: CASSWRLAGGLSGANVLTF.

This sequence joins TRBV7-9 and TRBJ2-1, with D hard to call. V lost 4 bases and J 4 bases, leaving 11 bases between the germline ends. In germline, CDR1 is SEHNR, CDR2 FQNEAQ (reference sequence). The CDR3 totals 14 residues. CDR3 bases: TGTGCCAGCAGCTCACCCTACTCTTACAATGAGCAGTTCTTC. Protein: CASSSPYSYNEQFF.

This chain joins TRBV6-6 and TRBJ2-2, with D unclear. CDR1 and CDR2 from the germline V gene are MNHNY and SVGAGI (reference sequence). Deletions cut 4 bases from V and 5 bases from J, with 11 bases between. The CDR3 extends over 14 amino acids. CDR3 sequence reads: CASSSSTWTGELFF. In nucleotides, the CDR3 is TGTGCCAGCAGTTCCTCAACTTGGACCGGGGAGCTGTTTTTT.

J is TRBJ2-7 and V is TRBV1; the table's D call TRBD1 went unverified against the DNA. TRBV1 is designated a pseudogene. The CDR3 length is 16 residues. The CDR3 is CTSSQVAGQGTYEQYF. The CDR3 region has the DNA TGCACCAGCAGCCAAGTTGCGGGACAGGGGACCTACGAGCAGTACTTC.